The 6 T cell receptor beta chains below were found in one sample sequenced in a study of memory CD8 T cells in hepatitis C reinfection. Time point meaning: late/post reinfection, 12 to 24 weeks after detection. No in vitro expansion preceded TCR sequencing of the sorted cells. Clones were read by immunoSEQ multiplex PCR, and TCRdb kept only the in-frame ones, dropping some. The table lists 45,000 to 50,000 clones, approximately 89% of them singletons. The sequencing input was naive CD8+ T cells sorted from blood. The receptors were sampled from a man between 18 and 29 years old with hepatitis C virus infection.

This chain connects TRBV28 to TRBJ1-5, with a weak D call TRBD1 (5 bases). Germline V CDR1 and CDR2: MDHEN, SYDVKM. Trimming cost V 4 bases and J 0 bases, with 16 bases left between them. The CDR3 spans 17 residues. The CDR3 nucleotides read TGTGCCAGCAGTTCCCCCACCTCAGGGTATAGCAATCAGCCCCAGCATTTT. This gives the protein CASSSPTSGYSNQPQHF.

J is TRBJ2-1 and V is TRBV6-5; tentative D call: TRBD2 (5 bases). V was shortened by 5 bases and J by 5 bases, with 16 bases between the two germline ends. Germline V gene data show CDR1 as MNHEY and CDR2 as SVGAGI. The CDR3 is 15 residues long. CDR3 DNA sequence: TGTGCCAGCAGTGCAAGCGGTCTGCCTCACAATGAGCAGTTCTTC. It specifies CASSASGLPHNEQFF.

V gene TRBV5-6 combines with J gene TRBJ1-1; tentatively, D is TRBD1 (6 bases). The CDR3 length is 15 residues. V lost 6 bases to trimming and J lost 0 bases, with 15 bases between them. Germline-derived CDR1 and CDR2 are SGHDT and YYEEEE. The CDR3, as DNA: TGTGCCAGCAATCTCGATGGGGGCATGAACACTGAAGCTTTCTTT. Translation: CASNLDGGMNTEAFF.

The chain couples TRBV4-1 to TRBJ2-3; TRBD2 aligns across 9 bases. The CDR3 has 16 residues. Germline V gene sequence: CDR1 MGHRA, CDR2 YSYEKL. Trimming took 1 base from V and 3 from J; bases not matched to a gene: 5. The CDR3 protein is CASSQGSSGRTDTQYF. Here the CDR3 DNA reads TGCGCCAGCAGCCAAGGTTCCAGCGGGAGGACAGATACGCAGTATTTT.

The sample holds one count of this clone. This chain joins TRBV5-8 and TRBJ2-7, with 7 nucleotides matching TRBD2. CDR3 length equals 13 residues. J gave up 4 bases and V 2 bases, and 3 bases lay outside the gene matches. The V gene's germline CDR1 is SGHTS and CDR2 YDEGEE. CDR3 nucleotide sequence: TGTGCCAGCAGCTTCGGGACTACTTACGAGCAGTACTTC. It encodes CASSFGTTYEQYF.

V gene TRBV4-1 combines with J gene TRBJ2-1; D may be TRBD1 (5 bases). Germline V gene sequence: CDR1 MGHRA, CDR2 YSYEKL. The V end lost 0 bases, the J end lost 6 bases, and 9 bases lay between the germline ends. The CDR3 has 14 residues. CDR3 bases: TGCGCCAGCAGCCAAGAACAGGACGGCAATGAGCAGTTCTTC. Amino acid sequence: CASSQEQDGNEQFF.